This T cell receptor beta chain was captured by sequencing in a study of regulatory T cells in long-lasting Graves disease. The time point: newly diagnosed GD, antithyroid drugs for less than 3 months. Construction of the TCR library relied on RNA isolated from PBMCs. Each of the patients was recruited from an endocrinology department situated in Xi'an, China. V lost 6 bases and J lost 3; bases outside the gene matches: 7. The CDR3 contains 15 residues. The germline gives CDR1 MNHEY, CDR2 SMNVEV (reference sequence). For TCR beta, libraries came from iRepertoire HTBI primers and Arm-PCR of CDR3 regions. MiXCR, run by TCRdb on the multiplex PCR reads, gives a single entry per CDR3 protein. This table has 400,000 to 500,000 distinct CDR3 sequences, 14% appearing once. These same data were also listed under a study on T cells in Graves' hyperthyroidism and ophthalmopathy. From that paper: In the first-round RT-PCR of the TCR CDR3, the HTBI primer set was used.

The TCR originated in a woman in her 50s with Graves disease. This sequence joins TRBV27 and TRBJ1-4, with 7 bases that match TRBD1. The sample in question was peripheral blood mononuclear cells (PBMCs), obtained at new diagnosis, from a patient treated with antithyroid drugs. The CDR3 protein is CASRPTGAANEKLFF. CDR3 in DNA: TGTGCCAGCAGACCCACAGGGGCGGCTAATGAAAAACTGTTTTTT.